The 23 T cell receptor beta chains reported below all come from one sample, sequenced in a study of tumor-infiltrating lymphocytes in primary liver carcinoma. TCR beta cDNA was made from 450 to 600 ng total RNA with a constant-region primer. Libraries of TCR beta came from three nested multiplex PCR rounds with slightly modified ARM-PCR. In the first two PCR rounds, TRBV1-TRBV30 forward primers were paired with a C-beta reverse primer, and each round lasted about 9 cycles. TCRdb fed the multiplex PCR reads into MiXCR, producing one record per CDR3 protein. The data show 320,000 or so distinct CDR3 sequences, approximately 60% seen once. Researchers drew blood RNA from unsorted whole blood and extracted germline DNA as well. The source material was peripheral blood. These receptors came from a man between 35 and 55 years old with primary liver carcinoma and hepatitis B virus infection.

This clonotype appeared a single time. One end of the junction varies from germline; a read error may be responsible. The chain combines TRBV29-1 with TRBJ2-4; D uncertain. Per the germline V gene, CDR1 is SQVTM and CDR2 is ANQGSEA. The CDR3 sequence is 13 residues long. The CDR3 sequence is CGVSADPKNIQYF. CDR3 nucleotide sequence: TGCGGCGTTAGTGCTGACCCAAAAAACATTCAGTACTTC.

The chain links TRBV29-1 to TRBJ2-3; weak D call: TRBD1 (6 bases). The CDR3 is made up of 14 amino acids. CDR1 is SQVTM, CDR2 ANQGSEA, per germline. Trimming left V 4 bases short and J 2 bases short, with 13 bases between. CDR3 residues: CSVGHRELTDTQYF. The CDR3 DNA reads TGCAGCGTTGGACACAGGGAGCTCACAGATACGCAGTATTTT.

This clonotype was seen just once. At one of its ends the junction is not consistent with the germline gene, which may arise from a read error. This chain connects TRBV10-3 to TRBJ2-5; 14 bases are a match to TRBD2. The CDR3 has 16 amino acids. Germline CDR1 is ENHRY and CDR2 is SYGVKD. The CDR3 nucleotides read TGTGCCATCGGTGAGTCTCGGACTAGCGGGAGGGAGACCCAGTACTTC. It codes for CAIGESRTSGRETQYF.

This clonotype was detected many times. The chain links TRBV14 to TRBJ2-3; 12 positions match TRBD2. Germline V gene data show CDR1 as SGHDN and CDR2 as FVKESK. V shed 1 base and J 4 bases; nucleotides not matched to a gene: 0. The length of the CDR3 is 15 residues. CDR3 DNA sequence: TGTGCCAGCAGCCAAGGACTAGCGGGAGCAGATACGCAGTATTTT. It yields the protein CASSQGLAGADTQYF.

Remarks on this clonotype: This clone may be a read error of a much larger clone one base away. This sequence joins TRBV29-1 and TRBJ2-3; 10 positions agree with TRBD2. The germline CDR1 and CDR2 sequences are SQVTM and ANQGSEA. The V gene end was trimmed by 6 bases and the J gene end by 2 bases; junction bases not matched to a gene: 8. The CDR3 consists of 15 residues. Written as DNA, the CDR3 is TGCAGCGTAGCGGGAGGGAGTGCTAACACAGATACGCAGTATTTT. This codes for CSVAGGSANTDTQYF.

Note on this clonotype: Being one base from a much bigger clone, this may be a read error. V gene TRBV6-1 combines with J gene TRBJ1-1; D is ambiguous. This CDR3 has 13 residues. Germline CDR1 and CDR2: MNHNS and SASEGT. Trimming took 8 bases from V and 0 from J, leaving 10 bases between them. CDR3 protein: CASQEKLNTEAFF. The CDR3 DNA reads as TGTGCCAGCCAAGAGAAGCTGAACACTGAAGCTTTCTTT.

Remarks on this clonotype: A read error may produce the germline difference seen at one junction end. The chain is built from TRBV11-1 and TRBJ2-1; weak D call: TRBD2 (5 bases). CDR3 length: 15 residues. Germline V lookup: CDR1 SGHAT, CDR2 FQDESV (reference sequence). DNA of the CDR3: TGTGCCAGTAGCGACTCTAACTCATCCTACAATGGGCAGTTCTTC. This gives the protein CASSDSNSSYNGQFF.

A note on this clonotype: One end of the junction does not line up with germline, which may come from a read error. This sequence joins TRBV6-6 and TRBJ1-3, with a tentative D call TRBD1 (5 bases). CDR3 length: 15 amino acids. From germline, CDR1 is MNHNY and CDR2 SVGAGI (reference sequence). This CDR3 reads CPSSTPRDGGNTIYF. The CDR3 region has the DNA TGTCCCAGCAGTACCCCCCGGGACGGCGGAAACACAATATATTTT.

The chain links TRBV29-1 to TRBJ1-1; a weak D match, TRBD1 (5 bases). This CDR3 has 15 amino acids. V shed 4 bases and J shed 0 bases, with 15 bases lying between them. CDR1 and CDR2 from the germline V gene are SQVTM and ANQGSEA. CDR3 DNA: TGCAGCGTTGCCACAGGTTGTGGGATGAACACTGAAGCTTTCTTT. This translates into CSVATGCGMNTEAFF.

This clonotype was recorded only once. A much bigger clone sits one base away, suggesting this may be a read error. This chain connects TRBV7-8 to TRBJ1-6, with 8 bases aligning to TRBD1. Germline V lookup: CDR1 SGHVS, CDR2 FQNEAQ. This CDR3 has 15 residues. The CDR3 protein is CTSSSTGVNNSPLHF. CDR3 coding DNA: TGTACCAGCAGCTCGACAGGGGTGAATAATTCACCCCTCCACTTT.

This clonotype has ten or more counts. The chain recombines TRBV6-1 with TRBJ1-5; TRBD1 matches 8 bases. Germline V gene data show CDR1 as MNHNS and CDR2 as SASEGT. This CDR3 has 13 amino acids. J lost 4 bases, V lost 8 bases, and 4 bases had no gene match. The CDR3 nucleotides are TGTGCCAGCTTAAGACAGGGGAATCAGCCCCAGCATTTT. Its translation is CASLRQGNQPQHF.

Points on this clonotype: A much larger clone lies one base from this, so it may be a read error. V usage is TRBV12-3 or TRBV12-4 and J usage is TRBJ2-1, with TRBD2 as a possible D gene (5 bases). The CDR3 has 15 amino acids. This CDR3 is CASSLGSSSYNGQFF. The CDR3 region has the DNA TGTGCCAGCAGTTTGGGGAGCTCCTCCTACAATGGGCAGTTCTTC.

Regarding this clonotype: This clone may be a read error of a much larger clone one base away. The rearrangement joins TRBV7-9 to TRBJ2-3; 7 bases agree with TRBD2. This CDR3 comprises 14 residues. The germline CDR1 and CDR2 sequences are SEHNR and FQNEAQ (reference sequence). The junction had 4 bases not matched to a gene; V was cut back by 4 bases and J by 3 bases. The CDR3 nucleotides read TGTGCCAGCAGCTACGAGGGAGGGACAGATACGCAGTATTTT. This gives the protein CASSYEGGTDTQYF. Looking up the rest from reference TRBV7-9 and TRBJ2-3 gives the full variable domain: DTGVSQNPRHKITKRGQNVTFRCDPISEHNRLYWYRQTLGQGPEFLTYFQNEAQLEKSRLLSDRFSAERPKGSFSTLEIQRTEQGDSAMYLCASSYEGGTDTQYFGPGTRLTVL.

Comment on this clonotype: A much bigger clone sits one base away, suggesting this may be a read error. The chain has TRBV11-2 and TRBJ2-7, with 7 bases aligning to TRBD1. The CDR3 extends over 15 amino acids. The germline CDR1 and CDR2 sequences are SGHAT and FQNNGV. V shed 7 bases and J 3 bases; nucleotides not matched to a gene: 12. Here the CDR3 reads CASNGNRGLYYEQYF. CDR3 coding DNA: TGTGCCAGCAACGGGAACAGGGGCCTCTACTACGAGCAGTACTTC. The whole variable domain, remainder taken from reference TRBV11-2 and TRBJ2-7, is EAGVAQSPRYKIIEKRQSVAFWCNPISGHATLYWYQQILGQGPKLLIQFQNNGVVDDSQLPKDRFSAERLKGVDSTLKIQPAKLEDSAVYLCASNGNRGLYYEQYFGPGTRLTVT.

As regards this clonotype: A read error may be the cause here, since a much bigger clone is one base away. The V gene is TRBV5-1, the J gene TRBJ2-5, with D unresolved. The CDR3 spans 15 residues. V was shortened by 4 bases and J by 3 bases, with 16 bases between the two germline ends. Germline CDR1 and CDR2: SGHRS and YFSETQ. The CDR3 reads CASSPQLLYEETQYF. DNA of the CDR3: TGCGCCAGCAGCCCACAACTACTCTACGAAGAGACCCAGTACTTC.

On this clonotype: This may arise from a read error, as a much more abundant clone is one base away. The rearrangement links TRBV29-1 to TRBJ1-1; 8 nucleotides agree with TRBD1. The CDR3 totals 13 residues. CDR1 SQVTM and CDR2 ANQGSEA come from the germline V gene. The CDR3 DNA is TGCAGTGGGAGGCAGGGGGCAAACGCTGAAGCTTTCTTT. It specifies CSGRQGANAEAFF.

As regards this clonotype: Germline is not matched at one junction end, which may reflect a read error. The chain is built from TRBV29-1 and TRBJ2-3, with TRBD1 matching over 7 bases. CDR3 length: 13 amino acids. Looked up from germline, CDR1 is SQVTM and CDR2 is ANQGSEA. CDR3 nucleotides: TGCAGCGCGCAACACAGGGGCACAGACACGCAGAATTTT. Translating gives CSAQHRGTDTQNF.

This clonotype showed up just a few times. J is TRBJ1-3 and V is TRBV7-9; TRBD1 aligns across 9 bases. The CDR3 length is 17 residues. The germline gives CDR1 SEHNR, CDR2 FQNEAQ (reference sequence). The J segment lost 4 bases and the V segment lost 5 bases, leaving 12 bases of the junction unmatched. In DNA, the CDR3 is TGTGCCAGCAGCAATGACCCGGGACAGGGAAGGGGAAACACCATATATTTT. Translated: CASSNDPGQGRGNTIYF.

Turning to this clonotype: Compared with germline, one end of the junction differs, possibly owing to a read error. The chain links TRBV6-5 to TRBJ2-1, with TRBD2 matching over 8 bases. The CDR3 totals 13 residues. CDR1 is MNHEY and CDR2 is SVGAGI in the germline V gene. The CDR3 coding sequence is TGTGTCAGCAATCCGGGACTAGGAAATGAGCAGTTCTTC. Its translation: CVSNPGLGNEQFF.

Turning to this clonotype: The germline gene is not matched at one end of the junction; a read error may be the cause. This rearrangement joins TRBV6-1 to TRBJ2-3, with D maybe TRBD1 (6 bases). The CDR3 consists of 20 residues. The germline V gene encodes CDR1 MNHNS and CDR2 SASEGT. The DNA of the CDR3 is TGTGCCAGCAGTGAGTTCCCGGGACACACAAATCAAGTTAGCACAGATACGCAATATTTT. Translating it yields CASSEFPGHTNQVSTDTQYF.

This clonotype was counted at least ten times. V and J are TRBV6-5 and TRBJ1-2, with D possibly TRBD1 on 6 matching bases. V lost 5 bases and J 4 bases, leaving 20 bases between the germline ends. Per germline, CDR1 MNHEY and CDR2 SVGAGI. This CDR3 has 16 residues. This chain's CDR3 is CASSGHNRVFSYGYTF. As DNA, the CDR3 is TGTGCCAGCAGTGGACATAACAGGGTATTCAGCTATGGCTACACCTTC.

Remarks on this clonotype: This could be a read error, since a much larger clone is one nucleotide away. This chain uses TRBV6-2 or TRBV6-3 with TRBJ2-1; 10 bases line up with TRBD2. Germline-derived CDR1 and CDR2 are MNHEY and SVGEGT. The CDR3 spans 12 residues. The CDR3 loop is CASSQELAGPIF. CDR3 coding DNA: TGTGCCAGCAGTCAGGAACTAGCGGGACCAATCTTC.

Comments on this clonotype: One junction end does not reproduce the germline sequence, and a read error may be involved. The J gene is TRBJ2-7, the V gene TRBV6-5, with TRBD2 matching over 7 bases. This CDR3 region has 14 residues. Germline V gene sequence: CDR1 MNHEY, CDR2 SVGAGI. As DNA, the CDR3 is TGTGCCAGCAGTTACGCGGGAGAGCTAGGCGAGCAGAACTTC. Its translation is CASSYAGELGEQNF.